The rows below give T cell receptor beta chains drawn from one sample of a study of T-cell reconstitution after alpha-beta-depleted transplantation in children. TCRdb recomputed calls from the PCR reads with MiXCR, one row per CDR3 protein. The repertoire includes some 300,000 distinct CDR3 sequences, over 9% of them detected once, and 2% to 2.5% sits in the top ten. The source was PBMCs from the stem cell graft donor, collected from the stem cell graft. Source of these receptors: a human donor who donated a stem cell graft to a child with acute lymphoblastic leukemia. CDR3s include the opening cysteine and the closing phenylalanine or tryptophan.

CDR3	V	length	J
CASTPPWGVFYEQYF	TRBV7-3	15	TRBJ2-7
CASSQGTSGRPGELFF	TRBV4-3	16	TRBJ2-2
CASSLGLAGVYQETQYF	TRBV5-1	17	TRBJ2-5
CASSSPGLAGGSMTDTQYF	TRBV5-6	19	TRBJ2-3
CASSLVLAGGRETQYF	TRBV7-2	16	TRBJ2-5
CASSFLLQGGRQPQHF	TRBV12-3/TRBV12-4	16	TRBJ1-5
CASSPGDGSAGANVLTF	TRBV4-2	17	TRBJ2-6
CASSSGTRRTGELYF	TRBV12-3/TRBV12-4	15	TRBJ2-2
CASLGQSYGYTF	TRBV25-1	12	TRBJ1-2
CASRQNGQYYGYTF	TRBV28	14	TRBJ1-2
CASSLARGIHEQYF	TRBV7-9	14	TRBJ2-7
CASLMGLRASPLHF	TRBV6-1	14	TRBJ1-6
CASSHQGRKLFF	TRBV12-3/TRBV12-4	12	TRBJ1-4
CSARRSAGAVDTQYF	TRBV20-1	15	TRBJ2-3
CAIRTVEGINRNIQYF	TRBV10-3	16	TRBJ2-4
CASSYSRRRGYEQYF	TRBV12-3/TRBV12-4	15	TRBJ2-7
CASSFGTVNTEAFF	TRBV12-3/TRBV12-4	14	TRBJ1-1
CASSSRLALPYNEQFF	TRBV5-1	16	TRBJ2-1